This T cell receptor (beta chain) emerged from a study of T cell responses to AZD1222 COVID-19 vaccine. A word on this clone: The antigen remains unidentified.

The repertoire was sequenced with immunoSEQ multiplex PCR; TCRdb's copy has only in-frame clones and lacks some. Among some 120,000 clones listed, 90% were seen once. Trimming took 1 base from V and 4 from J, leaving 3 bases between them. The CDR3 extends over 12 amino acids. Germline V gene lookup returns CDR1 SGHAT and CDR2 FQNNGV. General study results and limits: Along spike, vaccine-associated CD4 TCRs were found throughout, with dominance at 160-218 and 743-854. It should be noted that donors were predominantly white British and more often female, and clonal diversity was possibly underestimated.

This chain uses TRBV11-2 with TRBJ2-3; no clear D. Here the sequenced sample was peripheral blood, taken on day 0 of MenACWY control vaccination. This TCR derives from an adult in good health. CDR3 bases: TGTGCCAGCAGCTTAGTTTCAGATACGCAGTATTTT. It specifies CASSLVSDTQYF.